The T cell receptor (beta chain) under discussion was sequenced for a study of CD8+ T cells in alopecia areata. Sorting of pooled cutaneous lymph node cells was based on CD4, CD8alpha, NKG2D, NKG2ACE and other markers. Study-wide points: Possibly because of HLA-related factors, TCR sharing was less clear across patients than in mice.

Germline V gene lookup returns CDR1 NSQYPW and CDR2 LRSPGD (reference sequence). There are 16 residues in the CDR3. The ends were cut back, 3 bases at V and 0 bases at J, with 9 bases in the middle. Investigators isolated RNA and reverse transcribed it into cDNA to act as the sequencing template. The data were produced by immunoSEQ multiplex PCR, yet TCRdb's version contains in-frame clones alone and is incomplete. Listed for the sample are around 290,000 clones, none seen a single time. A remark on this clone: Its antigen is currently unknown. Gene labels here are mouse ones. The CDR3 end lies 3 residues beyond the end of the read and is filled in from the germline J gene.

The sequence came from a C3H/HeJ mouse with alopecia areata. For the strain, the MHC haplotype given is H2-k. The rearrangement uses TRBV1 and TRBJ1-6; D unresolved. Being an ORF, TRBJ1-6 has a function that is uncertain. The sample was CD4+ T cells sorted from a lymph node. CDR3 in amino acids: CTCSATSNSYNSPLYF. The sequenced CDR3 bases are TGCACCTGCAGTGCGACATCGAATTCCTATAATTCGCCC.